The 24 T cell receptor beta chains given below trace back to one sample, sequenced in a study of T cell repertoires in cytomegalovirus infection. These receptors' targets are unknown. Using its own MiXCR run on the reads, TCRdb lists one record per CDR3 protein. The sample lists about 740,000 distinct CDR3 sequences, around a third occurring once. The sample here was cultured PBMCs, taken from culture after CMV antigen stimulation. The receptors come from a human donor in good health (CMV status not recorded). Some clones in this sample may be carry-over from other donors' samples.

This sequence joins TRBV11-2 and TRBJ2-5; 10 positions agree with TRBD1. With 5 bases clipped from V and 4 bases from J, the junction kept 7 bases outside the gene matches. Germline CDR1 reads SGHAT; CDR2 reads FQNNGV. The CDR3 contains 15 residues. In DNA, the CDR3 is TGTGCCAGCAGCACCCGGGACAGGGGTCGAGAGACCCAGTACTTC. This sequence encodes CASSTRDRGRETQYF.

The gene calls are TRBV4-3 and TRBJ1-3, with D tentatively TRBD1 (6 bases). Germline assignment: CDR1 LGHNA and CDR2 YSLEER. V lost 4 bases to trimming and J lost 1 base, with 11 bases between them. The CDR3 covers 15 residues. This CDR3 is CASSPGTTSGNTIYF. CDR3 sequence (DNA): TGCGCCAGCAGCCCCGGGACAACTTCTGGAAACACCATATATTTT.

V gene TRBV6-6 combines with J gene TRBJ2-7; 7 positions agree with TRBD2. In germline, CDR1 is MNHNY, CDR2 SVGAGI (reference sequence). Trimming at V came to 8 bases and at J to 5 bases, leaving 6 bases not matched to a gene. The CDR3 is 12 amino acids. The CDR3 nucleotides are TGTGCCAGCCGGTGGGGGGGGAACGAGCAGTACTTC. Its protein is CASRWGGNEQYF.

The J gene is TRBJ1-5, the V gene TRBV7-2; D gene ambiguous. This CDR3 has 15 residues. CDR1 SGHTA and CDR2 FQGNSA come from the germline V gene. Trimming removed 1 base from V and 3 bases from J, with 10 bases in between. CDR3 sequence: CASSLVGWDNQPQHF. For the CDR3, the DNA is TGTGCCAGCAGCTTAGTGGGATGGGACAATCAGCCCCAGCATTTT.

This clonotype was counted a few times. The chain links TRBV11-2 to TRBJ2-3; 13 bases match TRBD2. The CDR3 loop spans 19 amino acids. Germline V gives CDR1 SGHAT, CDR2 FQNNGV. V was pared by 0 bases and J by 0 bases, with 6 bases of the junction left unmatched. As DNA, the CDR3 is TGTGCCAGCAGCTTAGAGCGGACTAGCGGGGGACCTAGCACAGATACGCAGTATTTT. It yields the protein CASSLERTSGGPSTDTQYF.

The rearrangement joins TRBV15 to TRBJ1-3, with D uncertain. Trimming shortened V by 5 bases and J by 4 bases, and 12 bases separated the two germline ends. CDR3 length: 14 amino acids. The V gene's germline CDR1 is LNHNV and CDR2 YYDKDF (reference sequence). The CDR3 sequence is CATSRGMKGNTIYF. CDR3 coding DNA: TGTGCCACCAGCCGAGGGATGAAAGGAAACACCATATATTTT.

The chain employs TRBV7-8 and TRBJ1-1; D unresolved. V lost 4 bases to trimming and J lost 3 bases, with 12 bases between them. The germline V gene has CDR1 SGHVS and CDR2 FQNEAQ. The CDR3 has 14 amino acids. The CDR3 DNA reads TGTGCCAGCAGCTCCCTCGGACGGGACACTGAAGCTTTCTTT. As protein: CASSSLGRDTEAFF.

This clonotype was detected only a few times. The chain combines TRBV19 with TRBJ2-1; D is undetermined. Trimming took off 7 bases at V and 9 bases at J, with 13 bases between the two ends. The CDR3 totals 12 residues. Germline-derived CDR1 and CDR2 are LNHDA and SQIVND (reference sequence). CDR3 nucleotide sequence: TGTGCCAGTAAGGGCCCGCTGCGTGAGCAGTTCTTC. It encodes CASKGPLREQFF.

A few counts support this clonotype. The chain has TRBV19 and TRBJ1-5; 7 nucleotides agree with TRBD1. The germline gives CDR1 LNHDA, CDR2 SQIVND (reference sequence). The CDR3 totals 15 residues. J was trimmed by 5 bases and V by 3 bases; bases with no gene match: 7. CDR3 nucleotide sequence: TGTGCCAGTAGTATCTACGGGACAGAAGATCAGCCCCAGCATTTT. This gives the protein CASSIYGTEDQPQHF.

The J gene is TRBJ2-1, the V gene TRBV20-1; 7 nucleotides agree with TRBD1. The CDR3 contains 12 residues. In germline, CDR1 is DFQATT, CDR2 SNEGSKA (reference sequence). Trimming took 6 bases from V and 8 from J; bases not matched to a gene: 7. For the CDR3, the DNA is TGCAGTGCGCCGACAGGGACCGATGAGCAGTTCTTC. Translating it yields CSAPTGTDEQFF.

Concerning this clonotype: This could be a read error, since a much larger clone is one nucleotide away. V gene TRBV7-2 combines with J gene TRBJ2-3; no reliable D call. Germline V gene data show CDR1 as SGHTA and CDR2 as FQGNSA. This CDR3 region has 16 residues. The CDR3 loop reads CDSSPASGLGADTQYF. The CDR3 DNA is TGTGACAGCAGCCCCGCGTCGGGTCTTGGGGCAGATACGCAGTATTTT.

The V gene is TRBV11-2, the J gene TRBJ2-1, with 10 bases identical to TRBD2. Germline V CDR1 and CDR2: SGHAT, FQNNGV. The J segment lost 4 bases and the V segment lost 1 base, leaving 1 base of the junction unmatched. The CDR3 has 15 amino acids. In DNA form, the CDR3 reads TGTGCCAGCAGCTTAGTTAGCGGGAGGTACAATGAGCAGTTCTTC. Translating gives CASSLVSGRYNEQFF. The full variable domain, its missing parts supplied by reference TRBV11-2 and TRBJ2-1, is EAGVAQSPRYKIIEKRQSVAFWCNPISGHATLYWYQQILGQGPKLLIQFQNNGVVDDSQLPKDRFSAERLKGVDSTLKIQPAKLEDSAVYLCASSLVSGRYNEQFFGPGTRLTVL.

This clonotype was detected many times. The chain has TRBV7-2 and TRBJ2-3; 7 bases map to TRBD1. This CDR3 has 13 amino acids. The junction had 5 bases not matched to a gene; V was cut back by 1 base and J by 10 bases. Looked up from germline, CDR1 is SGHTA and CDR2 is FQGNSA. CDR3 sequence reads: CASSLGGQPSQYF. DNA of the CDR3: TGTGCCAGCAGCTTAGGGGGACAGCCCTCGCAGTATTTT.

This clonotype was detected only once. This sequence joins TRBV11-2 and TRBJ1-1; weak D call: TRBD1 (5 bases). CDR3 size: 13 residues. The germline gives CDR1 SGHAT, CDR2 FQNNGV. Trimming removed 8 bases at V and 3 bases at J, with 13 bases between. CDR3 region: CASSGERYTEAFF. The CDR3 DNA reads as TGTGCCAGCTCGGGGGAAAGGTACACTGAAGCTTTCTTT.

The chain employs TRBV6-6 and TRBJ1-3, with D hard to call. The CDR3 spans 16 residues. Germline V gene sequence: CDR1 MNHNY, CDR2 SVGAGI (reference sequence). V gave up 2 bases and J gave up 0 bases, with 11 bases separating them. This CDR3 is CASSYGPTSSGNTIYF. The DNA of the CDR3 is TGTGCCAGCAGTTACGGGCCGACGAGCTCTGGAAACACCATATATTTT.

This clonotype rates as medium-sized (0.01 to 0.1%). The chain recombines TRBV7-2 with TRBJ2-3; D tentatively reads TRBD1 or TRBD2 (5 bases each). The CDR3 sequence is 14 residues long. The germline V gene has CDR1 SGHTA and CDR2 FQGNSA. Trimming removed 5 bases from V and 1 base from J, with 10 bases in between. The CDR3 loop is CASSVGTGTDTQYF. The CDR3 DNA is TGTGCCAGCAGCGTCGGGACGGGCACAGATACGCAGTATTTT.

This clonotype was detected only a few times. The chain recombines TRBV12-3 or TRBV12-4 with TRBJ2-7, with D maybe TRBD2 (5 bases). V lost 5 bases, J lost 4 bases, and 18 bases lay in between. CDR3 size: 15 residues. This chain's CDR3 is CASSHRSGFSYEQYF. Here the CDR3 DNA reads TGTGCCAGCAGTCACCGGTCGGGGTTTTCATACGAGCAGTACTTC.

The chain uses TRBV6-6 and TRBJ2-7, with 9 positions matching TRBD2. CDR1 MNHNY and CDR2 SVGAGI come from the germline V gene (reference sequence). The CDR3 sequence is 16 residues long. V shed 0 bases, J shed 4 bases, and the junction held 7 bases outside the gene matches. The DNA for the CDR3 is TGTGCCAGCAGTTACTCGACGCTAGCGGGAAATTACGAGCAGTACTTC. Its translation: CASSYSTLAGNYEQYF.

Turning to this clonotype: A single base separates this from a much larger clone, so it may be a read error. This chain uses TRBV7-2 with TRBJ1-2; D gene uncertain. V was clipped by 7 bases and J by 8 bases, with 20 bases between them. The V gene's germline CDR1 is SGHTA and CDR2 FQGNSA. The length of the CDR3 is 14 residues. CDR3 in DNA: TGTGCCAGCAACCAGAGGACTCACCTATACGGCTACACCTTC. It codes for CASNQRTHLYGYTF.

This clonotype has more than one count but fewer than ten. Germline and junction disagree at one end, which may indicate a read error. The rearrangement uses TRBV2 and TRBJ1-5, with 7 bases matching TRBD1. Per the germline V gene, CDR1 is SNHLY and CDR2 is FYNNEI. The CDR3 is 14 amino acids. CDR3 sequence reads: CASSEAGRQGVQNF. The CDR3 DNA is TGTGCCAGCAGTGAAGCTGGCAGGCAGGGGGTACAAAATTTT.

CDR3 DNA sequence: TGTGCCACTTCCGTGGCCGAGGGGGAGACCCAGTACTTC. Protein: CATSVAEGETQYF. The chain links TRBV7-6 to TRBJ2-5; D might be TRBD1 or TRBD2, each matching 5 bases. This CDR3 is built from 13 residues. V dropped 10 bases and J dropped 5 bases, with 17 bases sitting between them. Germline CDR1 SGHVS, CDR2 FNYEAQ.

The chain links TRBV4-1 to TRBJ2-1; 9 nucleotides line up with TRBD2. J gave up 9 bases and V 0 bases, and 6 bases lay outside the gene matches. This CDR3 spans 15 amino acids. Germline CDR1 is MGHRA and CDR2 is YSYEKL. The chain's CDR3 is CASSQDSSGAIEQFF. CDR3 nucleotides: TGCGCCAGCAGCCAAGATTCTAGCGGGGCAATTGAGCAGTTCTTC.

The CDR3 here is CASSWGASYEQYF. The CDR3 nucleotides are TGTGCCAGCAGTTGGGGGGCCTCCTACGAGCAGTACTTC. The V call is TRBV6-2 or TRBV6-3, the J call TRBJ2-7; possibly TRBD1 or TRBD2 for D (6 bases each). Trimming pared 4 bases from V and 0 bases from J, leaving 7 bases between. The CDR3 totals 13 residues. Germline V CDR1 and CDR2: MNHEY, SVGEGT.

This chain links TRBV2 with TRBJ1-2, with D possibly being TRBD1 (6 bases). CDR1 is SNHLY and CDR2 is FYNNEI in the germline V gene. Trimming left V 2 bases short and J 4 bases short, with 8 bases between. CDR3 length: 13 amino acids. The CDR3, as DNA: TGTGCCAGCAGTGAAACAGGGATCTATGGCTACACCTTC. This encodes CASSETGIYGYTF.